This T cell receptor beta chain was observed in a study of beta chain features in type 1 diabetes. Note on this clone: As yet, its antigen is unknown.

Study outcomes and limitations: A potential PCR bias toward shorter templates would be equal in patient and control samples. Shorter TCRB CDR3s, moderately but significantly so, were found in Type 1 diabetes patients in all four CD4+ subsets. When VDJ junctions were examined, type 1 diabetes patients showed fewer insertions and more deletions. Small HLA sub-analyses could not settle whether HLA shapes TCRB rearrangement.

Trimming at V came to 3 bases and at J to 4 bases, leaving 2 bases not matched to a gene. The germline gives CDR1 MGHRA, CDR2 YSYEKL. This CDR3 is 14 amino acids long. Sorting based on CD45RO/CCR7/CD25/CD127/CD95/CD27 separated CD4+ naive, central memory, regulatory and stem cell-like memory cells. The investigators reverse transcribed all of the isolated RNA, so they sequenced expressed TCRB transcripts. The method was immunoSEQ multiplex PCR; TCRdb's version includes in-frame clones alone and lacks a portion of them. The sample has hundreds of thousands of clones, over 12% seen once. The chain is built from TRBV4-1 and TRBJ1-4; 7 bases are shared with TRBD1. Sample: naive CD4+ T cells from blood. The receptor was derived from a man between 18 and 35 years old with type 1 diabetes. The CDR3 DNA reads TGCGCCAGCAGCCAGGGACAGATTAATGAAAAACTGTTTTTT. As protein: CASSQGQINEKLFF.